This T cell receptor beta chain was identified in a study of early T cells in non-severe SARS-CoV-2 infection. Study summary: Unpaired chains resulted from sequencing bulk RNA of unsorted whole blood.

Individual cDNA molecules received unique molecular identifiers during library preparation. TCRdb processed the 5' RACE reads anew with MiXCR; each CDR3 protein has one entry. Of 53,000 or so distinct CDR3 sequences in the sample, roughly 12% were seen once. V lost 5 bases to trimming and J lost 0 bases; unmatched junction nucleotides: 6. This CDR3 has 16 residues. Germline V gives CDR1 SGHTA, CDR2 FQGNSA. This chain connects TRBV7-2 to TRBJ1-4; TRBD1 matches 7 bases. This receptor was taken from an adult who was a healthcare worker with PCR-confirmed SARS-CoV-2 infection or an uninfected control (not recorded which). This sample comprised whole blood, obtained at baseline. CDR3: CASSRGQATTNEKLFF. In DNA form, the CDR3 reads TGTGCCAGCAGCCGAGGACAGGCCACAACTAATGAAAAACTGTTTTTT.